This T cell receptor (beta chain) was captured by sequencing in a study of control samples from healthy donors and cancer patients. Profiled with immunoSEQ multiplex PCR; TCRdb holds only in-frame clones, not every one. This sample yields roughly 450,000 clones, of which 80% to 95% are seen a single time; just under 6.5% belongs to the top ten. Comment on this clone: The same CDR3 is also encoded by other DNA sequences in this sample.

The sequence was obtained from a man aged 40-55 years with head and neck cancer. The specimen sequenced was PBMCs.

The CDR3 region has the DNA TGTGCCAGCAGTTTATTGGCCAGCTCCTACGAGCAGTACTTC. This sequence encodes CASSLLASSYEQYF. V gene TRBV27 combines with J gene TRBJ2-7, with no clear D. V shed 1 base and J shed 0 bases, with 7 bases lying between them. Germline V CDR1 and CDR2: MNHEY, SMNVEV (reference sequence). The CDR3 contains 14 residues.